This T cell receptor beta chain is drawn from a study of blood T cell repertoires in COVID-19. In the original workflow: Estimated nucleated cell counts came from reference gene primer amplification. TCRdb's copy holds only in-frame clones and misses some; the assay was immunoSEQ multiplex PCR. The V and J calls and clone size were taken over from that table, and D and trimming were inferred from the DNA. Among a few hundred thousand clones listed, 80% to 90% were seen once. Per germline, CDR1 MNHEY and CDR2 SVGAGI. This CDR3 contains 15 residues. The junction had 15 bases not matched to a gene; V was cut back by 10 bases and J by 6 bases.

The V and J genes are TRBV6-5 and TRBJ1-5; 7 nucleotides line up with TRBD1. The receptor comes from a man aged 35 to 55 who had recovered from COVID-19. Specimen: PBMCs or T cells enriched from blood (not recorded which). CDR3 residues: CATRASGTVSQPQHF. The CDR3 DNA sequence: TGTGCCACCAGAGCCTCGGGGACAGTTTCTCAGCCCCAGCATTTT.